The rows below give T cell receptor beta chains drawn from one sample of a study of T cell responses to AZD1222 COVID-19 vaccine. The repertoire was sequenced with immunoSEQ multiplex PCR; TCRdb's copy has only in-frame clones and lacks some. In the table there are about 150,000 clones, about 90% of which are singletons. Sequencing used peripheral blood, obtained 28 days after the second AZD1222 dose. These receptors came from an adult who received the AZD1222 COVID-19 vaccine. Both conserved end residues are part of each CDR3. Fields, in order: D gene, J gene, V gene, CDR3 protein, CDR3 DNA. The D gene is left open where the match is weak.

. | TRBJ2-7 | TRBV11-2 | CASSLLSTTGREYEQYF | TGTGCCAGCAGCTTATTATCCACGACAGGGAGGGAGTACGAGCAGTACTTC
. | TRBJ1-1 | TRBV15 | CATSRVGENTEAFF | TGTGCCACCAGCAGAGTAGGAGAAAACACTGAAGCTTTCTTT
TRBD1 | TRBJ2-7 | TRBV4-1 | CASSPRDRGPSYEQYF | TGCGCCAGCAGCCCCCGAGACAGGGGTCCCTCCTACGAGCAGTACTTC
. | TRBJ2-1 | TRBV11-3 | CASSLKGRGYNEQFF | TGTGCCAGCAGCTTAAAGGGCAGGGGTTACAATGAGCAGTTCTTC
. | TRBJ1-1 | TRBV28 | CASSFLGYGVNTEAFF | TGTGCCAGCAGTTTTCTAGGGTATGGGGTTAACACTGAAGCTTTCTTT
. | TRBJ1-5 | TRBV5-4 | CASSDRRTVGIGNQPQHF | TGTGCCAGCAGCGATCGTCGGACAGTGGGGATAGGCAATCAGCCCCAGCATTTT
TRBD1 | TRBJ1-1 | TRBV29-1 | CSAPGGGFDTEAFF | TGCAGCGCCCCTGGAGGGGGCTTTGACACTGAAGCTTTCTTT
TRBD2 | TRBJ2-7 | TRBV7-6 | CASTLGAGVGEQYF | TGTGCCAGCACCCTCGGTGCGGGAGTGGGGGAGCAGTACTTC
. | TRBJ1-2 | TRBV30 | CAWFNIPEGYGYTF | TGTGCCTGGTTTAACATACCGGAGGGCTATGGCTACACCTTC
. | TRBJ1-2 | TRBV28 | CASKSSLGGGYGYTF | TGTGCCAGCAAGTCCTCGTTGGGGGGCGGCTATGGCTACACCTTC
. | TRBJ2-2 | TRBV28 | CASSPKGQTYSTGELFF | TGTGCCAGCAGTCCGAAGGGACAAACCTATTCCACCGGGGAGCTGTTTTTT
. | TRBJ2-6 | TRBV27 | CASAGVSSGANVLTF | TGTGCCAGCGCAGGGGTCTCCTCTGGGGCCAACGTCCTGACTTTC
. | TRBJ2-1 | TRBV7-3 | CASSLTLDNYNEQFF | TGTGCCAGCAGCTTAACGTTGGACAACTACAATGAGCAGTTCTTC